The clone carrying this T cell receptor beta chain showed up just a few times. In the original processing: Nucleated cell number was recorded as an estimate derived from reference gene primer amplification. Libraries were prepared by immunoSEQ multiplex PCR; TCRdb keeps only in-frame clonotypes and omits some of them. V, J and clone size were drawn from that table, and D and trimming were deduced from the DNA. The table includes 140,000 to 150,000 clones, more than 75% detected once. This sample was taken from a study of blood T cell repertoires in COVID-19. Study information: Whether acute or convalescent, the COVID-19 samples came from the United States, Italy and Spain. PBMCs, B-cell-depleted T cells, or T cells were the source of the cDNA or gDNA that made up the material.

The CDR3 has 13 residues. V lost 7 bases and J lost 0, with 12 bases in between. From germline, CDR1 is SQVTM and CDR2 ANQGSEA. V and J are TRBV29-1 and TRBJ1-1, with D tentatively TRBD1 (6 bases). Sequenced material: PBMCs or T cells enriched from blood (not recorded which). The TCR originated in a woman aged 25-40 years with acute COVID-19. CDR3 amino acids: CSARDRLNTEAFF. For the CDR3, the DNA is TGCAGCGCCCGTGACAGGTTGAACACTGAAGCTTTCTTT. The variable domain in full, completed from reference TRBV29-1 and TRBJ1-1, reads SAVISQKPSRDICQRGTSLTIQCQVDSQVTMMFWYRQQPGQSLTLIATANQGSEATYESGFVIDKFPISRPNLTFSTLTVSNMSPEDSSIYLCSARDRLNTEAFFGQGTRLTVV.